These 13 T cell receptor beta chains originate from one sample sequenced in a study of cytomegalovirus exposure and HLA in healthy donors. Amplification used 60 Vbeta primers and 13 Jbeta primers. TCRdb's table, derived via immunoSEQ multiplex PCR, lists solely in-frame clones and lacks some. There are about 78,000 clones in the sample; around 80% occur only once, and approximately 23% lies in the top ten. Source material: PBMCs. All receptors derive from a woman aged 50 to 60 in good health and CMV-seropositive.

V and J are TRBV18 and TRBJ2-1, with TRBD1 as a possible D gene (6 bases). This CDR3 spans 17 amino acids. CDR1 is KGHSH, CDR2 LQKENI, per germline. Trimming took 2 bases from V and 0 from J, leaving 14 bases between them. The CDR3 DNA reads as TGTGCCAGCTCACCAGCCTTTCGGACAGACTCCTACAATGAGCAGTTCTTC. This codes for CASSPAFRTDSYNEQFF.

The CDR3 is CASSSYRGRWETQYF. The CDR3 bases are TGTGCCAGCAGTTCGTACAGGGGGCGATGGGAGACCCAGTACTTC. The chain is built from TRBV28 and TRBJ2-5; 9 bases agree with TRBD1. J was trimmed by 5 bases and V by 4 bases; bases with no gene match: 8. The germline V gene encodes CDR1 MDHEN and CDR2 SYDVKM. This CDR3 contains 15 residues.

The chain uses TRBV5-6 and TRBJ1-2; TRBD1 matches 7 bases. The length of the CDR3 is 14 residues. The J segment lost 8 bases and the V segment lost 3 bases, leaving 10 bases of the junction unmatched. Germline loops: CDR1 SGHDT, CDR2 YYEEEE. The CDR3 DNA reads TGTGCCAGCAGCTCGCTGACAGGGACCGGAGGCTACACCTTC. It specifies CASSSLTGTGGYTF.

CDR3 sequence: CASSVVPGTDTQYF. The CDR3 coding sequence is TGTGCCAGCAGCGTAGTGCCGGGAACAGATACGCAGTATTTT. V is TRBV9 and J is TRBJ2-3; possibly TRBD2 for D (5 bases). V was pared by 0 bases and J by 3 bases, with 8 bases between. The germline gives CDR1 SGDLS, CDR2 YYNGEE. This CDR3 is 14 amino acids long.

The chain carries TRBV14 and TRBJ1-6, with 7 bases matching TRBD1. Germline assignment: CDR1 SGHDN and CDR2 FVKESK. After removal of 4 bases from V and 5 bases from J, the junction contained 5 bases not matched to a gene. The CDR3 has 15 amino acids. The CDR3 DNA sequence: TGTGCCAGCAGCCGACCGGGACAGCATAATTCACCCCTCCACTTT. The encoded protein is CASSRPGQHNSPLHF.

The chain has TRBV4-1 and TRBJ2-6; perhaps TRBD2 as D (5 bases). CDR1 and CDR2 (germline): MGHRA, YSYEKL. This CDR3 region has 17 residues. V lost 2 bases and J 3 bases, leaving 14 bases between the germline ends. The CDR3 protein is CASSQSGIGIGANVLTF. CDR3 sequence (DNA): TGCGCCAGCAGCCAATCCGGGATCGGGATTGGGGCCAACGTCCTGACTTTC.

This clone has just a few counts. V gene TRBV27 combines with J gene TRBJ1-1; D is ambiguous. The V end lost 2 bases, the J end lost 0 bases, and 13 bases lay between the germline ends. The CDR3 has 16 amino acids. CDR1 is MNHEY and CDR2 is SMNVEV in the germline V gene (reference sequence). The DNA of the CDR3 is TGTGCCAGCAGTTTAGGGTACGCCAGGATGAACACTGAAGCTTTCTTT. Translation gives CASSLGYARMNTEAFF.

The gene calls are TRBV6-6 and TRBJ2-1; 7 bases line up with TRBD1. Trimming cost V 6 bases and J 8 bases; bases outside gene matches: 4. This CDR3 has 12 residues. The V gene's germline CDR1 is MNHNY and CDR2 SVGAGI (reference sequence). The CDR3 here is CASRAGTDEQFF. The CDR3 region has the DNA TGTGCCAGCAGGGCTGGGACAGATGAGCAGTTCTTC.

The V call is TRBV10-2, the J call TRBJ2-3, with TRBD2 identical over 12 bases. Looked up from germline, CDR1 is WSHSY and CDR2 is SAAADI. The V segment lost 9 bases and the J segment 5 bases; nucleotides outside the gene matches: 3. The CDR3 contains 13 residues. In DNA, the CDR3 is TGCGCCAGTCGACTAGCGGGAGAAGATACGCAGTATTTT. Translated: CASRLAGEDTQYF.

CDR3 protein: CASSSLTGLPPDTQYF. In nucleotides, the CDR3 is TGTGCCAGCAGCTCCCTTACAGGGCTTCCCCCAGATACGCAGTATTTT. The chain joins TRBV7-8 to TRBJ2-3; possible D gene TRBD1, 6 bases. V was cut by 4 bases and J by 4 bases, with 18 bases left in between. CDR1 and CDR2 (germline): SGHVS, FQNEAQ. CDR3 size: 16 residues.

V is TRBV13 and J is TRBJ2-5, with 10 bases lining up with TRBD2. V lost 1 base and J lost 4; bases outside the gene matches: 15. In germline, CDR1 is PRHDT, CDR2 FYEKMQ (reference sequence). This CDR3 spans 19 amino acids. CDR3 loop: CASSLVGWLAGEGGETQYF. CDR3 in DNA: TGTGCCAGCAGCTTAGTTGGGTGGCTAGCGGGGGAAGGAGGAGAGACCCAGTACTTC.

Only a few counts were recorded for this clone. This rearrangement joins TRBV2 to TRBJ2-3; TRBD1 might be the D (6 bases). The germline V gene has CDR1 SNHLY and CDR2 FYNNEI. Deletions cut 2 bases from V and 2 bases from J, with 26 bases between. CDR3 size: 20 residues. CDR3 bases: TGTGCCAGCAGTGAACCAAAAGTAGATGACAGGCAGGGAGACACAGATACGCAGTATTTT. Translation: CASSEPKVDDRQGDTDTQYF.

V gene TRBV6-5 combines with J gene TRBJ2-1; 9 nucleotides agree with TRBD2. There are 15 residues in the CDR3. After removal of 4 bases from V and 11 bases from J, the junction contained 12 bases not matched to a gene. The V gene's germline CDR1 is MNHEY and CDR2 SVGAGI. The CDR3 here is CASSWQRGDTMQQFF. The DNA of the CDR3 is TGTGCCAGCAGTTGGCAGCGGGGGGATACAATGCAGCAGTTCTTC.